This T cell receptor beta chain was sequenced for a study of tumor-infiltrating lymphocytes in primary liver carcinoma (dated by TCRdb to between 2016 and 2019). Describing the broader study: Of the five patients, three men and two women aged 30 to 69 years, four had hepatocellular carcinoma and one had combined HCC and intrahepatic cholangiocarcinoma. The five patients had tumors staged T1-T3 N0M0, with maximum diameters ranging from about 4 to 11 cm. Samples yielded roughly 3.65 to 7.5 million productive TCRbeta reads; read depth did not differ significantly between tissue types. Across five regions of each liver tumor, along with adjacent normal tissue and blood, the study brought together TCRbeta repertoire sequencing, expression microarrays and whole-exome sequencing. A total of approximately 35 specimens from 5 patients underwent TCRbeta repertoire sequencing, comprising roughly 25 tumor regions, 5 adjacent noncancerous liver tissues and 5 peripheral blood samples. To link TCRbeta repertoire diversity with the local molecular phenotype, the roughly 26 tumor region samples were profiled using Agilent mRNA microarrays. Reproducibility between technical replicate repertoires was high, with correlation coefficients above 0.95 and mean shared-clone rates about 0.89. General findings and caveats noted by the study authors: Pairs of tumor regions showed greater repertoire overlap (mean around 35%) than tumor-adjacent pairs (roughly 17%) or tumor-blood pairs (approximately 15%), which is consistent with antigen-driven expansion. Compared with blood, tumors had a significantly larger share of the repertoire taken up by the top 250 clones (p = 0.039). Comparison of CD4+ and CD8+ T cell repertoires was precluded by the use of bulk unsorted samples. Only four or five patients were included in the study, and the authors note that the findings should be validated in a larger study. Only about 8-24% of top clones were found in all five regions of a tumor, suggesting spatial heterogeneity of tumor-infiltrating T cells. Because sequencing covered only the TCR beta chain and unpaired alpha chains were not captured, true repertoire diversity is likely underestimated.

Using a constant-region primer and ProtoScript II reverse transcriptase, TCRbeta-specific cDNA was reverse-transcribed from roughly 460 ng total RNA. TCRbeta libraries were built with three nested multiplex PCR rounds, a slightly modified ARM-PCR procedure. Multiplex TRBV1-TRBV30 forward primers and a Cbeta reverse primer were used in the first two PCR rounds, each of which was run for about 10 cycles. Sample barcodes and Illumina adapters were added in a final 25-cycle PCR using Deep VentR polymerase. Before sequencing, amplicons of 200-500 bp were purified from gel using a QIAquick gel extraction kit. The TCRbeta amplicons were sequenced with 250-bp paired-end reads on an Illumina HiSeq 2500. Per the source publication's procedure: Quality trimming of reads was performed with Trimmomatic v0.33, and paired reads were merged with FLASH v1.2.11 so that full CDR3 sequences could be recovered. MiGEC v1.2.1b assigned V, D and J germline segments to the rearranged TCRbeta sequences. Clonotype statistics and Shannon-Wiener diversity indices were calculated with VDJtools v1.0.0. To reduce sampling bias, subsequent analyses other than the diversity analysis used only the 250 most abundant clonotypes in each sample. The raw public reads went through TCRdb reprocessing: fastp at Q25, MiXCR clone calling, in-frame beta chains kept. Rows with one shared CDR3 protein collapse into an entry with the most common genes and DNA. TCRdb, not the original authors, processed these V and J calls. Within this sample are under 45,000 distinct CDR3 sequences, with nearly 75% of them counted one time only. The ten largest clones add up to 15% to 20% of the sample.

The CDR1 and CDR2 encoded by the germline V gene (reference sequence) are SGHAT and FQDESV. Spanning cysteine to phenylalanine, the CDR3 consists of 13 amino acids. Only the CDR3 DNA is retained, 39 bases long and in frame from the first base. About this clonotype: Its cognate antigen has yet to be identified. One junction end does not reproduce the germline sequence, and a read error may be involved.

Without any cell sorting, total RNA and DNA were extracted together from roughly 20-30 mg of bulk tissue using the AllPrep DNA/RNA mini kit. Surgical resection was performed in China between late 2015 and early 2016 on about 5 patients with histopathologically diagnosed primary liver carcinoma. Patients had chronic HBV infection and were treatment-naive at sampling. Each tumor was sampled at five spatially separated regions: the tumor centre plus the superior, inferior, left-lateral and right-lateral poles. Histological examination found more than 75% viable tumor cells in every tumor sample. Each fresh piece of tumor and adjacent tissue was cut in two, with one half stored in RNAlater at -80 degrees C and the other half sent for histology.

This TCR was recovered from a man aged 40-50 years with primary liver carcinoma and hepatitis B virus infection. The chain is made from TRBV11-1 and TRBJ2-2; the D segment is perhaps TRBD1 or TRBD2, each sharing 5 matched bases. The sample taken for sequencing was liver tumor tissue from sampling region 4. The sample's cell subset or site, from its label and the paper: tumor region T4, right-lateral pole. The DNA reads TGTTCCAGCTGCTTTTGGGACGCCGGGGAGCTGTTTTTT. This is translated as CSSCFWDAGELFF.